This TCR beta chain stems from a study of PD-L1 blockade in urothelial cancer. Study details: Patients' prior chemotherapy regimens numbered 0 to 3.

The CDR3 sequence is 17 residues long. The V gene's germline CDR1 is KGHSH and CDR2 LQKENI. V was pared by 3 bases and J by 2 bases, with 10 bases of the junction left unmatched. Time point denoted: pretreatment peripheral blood. Each patient contributed between 1 and 8 total time points of blood mononuclear cells, pretreatment and during treatment. Using immunoSEQ multiplex PCR, the repertoire was profiled, and TCRdb retains in-frame clones only, with some absent. The sample lists under 95,000 clones, 84% seen once, with roughly 1.9% in the top ten. This receptor was obtained from a man aged 55 to 70 with urothelial cancer. The sample was PBMCs, taken around atezolizumab (anti-PD-L1) treatment. V is TRBV18 and J is TRBJ1-2; 9 nucleotides match TRBD1. The CDR3 protein is CASSPATGGTWNYGYTF. The CDR3 DNA is TGTGCCAGCTCACCGGCCACAGGGGGCACTTGGAACTATGGCTACACCTTC.